This record looks at one TCR beta chain sequence and its context. The antigen is undetermined. PCR used 60 Vbeta primers and 13 Jbeta primers. Only in-frame clones appear in the TCRdb table, and some are missing; sequencing was by immunoSEQ multiplex PCR. The sample shows about 160,000 clones, about 80% of them seen only once. Germline values: CDR1 SGHDN, CDR2 FVKESK. V gave up 0 bases and J gave up 14 bases, with 13 bases separating them. The CDR3 has 12 residues. This entry belongs to a study of cytomegalovirus exposure and HLA in healthy donors. Study details: Drawn from HLA-typed donors, approximately 85 million unique TCRs were held in an early data release.

The study's findings and limits: In a later analysis, V- and J-gene trimming of beta chains associated with a DCLRE1C missense variant, replicated independently. Researchers counted 180 or so TCR beta chains as cytomegalovirus-associated.

V gene TRBV14 combines with J gene TRBJ1-1; maybe TRBD1 (6 bases). Specimen: PBMCs. The receptor comes from a man aged 25-40 years in good health and CMV-seronegative. The CDR3 nucleotides read TGTGCCAGCAGCCAAGATTGGGGGCTGGGGTTCTTT. This encodes CASSQDWGLGFF.